The 14 T cell receptor beta chains in this list originate from one sample, sequenced in a study of regulatory T cells in long-lasting Graves disease. Construction of the TCR beta libraries employed iRepertoire HTBI primers in conjunction with Arm-PCR of CDR3 regions. TCRdb used MiXCR to reprocess the multiplex PCR reads, holding one entry per CDR3 protein. The data show around 480,000 distinct CDR3 sequences, approximately 16% seen once. Indicated time point: newly diagnosed GD, antithyroid drugs for less than 3 months. Following extraction of RNA from PBMCs, that RNA was used to make the TCR library. These data were likewise used in another study, on T cells in Graves' hyperthyroidism and ophthalmopathy.

The sequencing used peripheral blood mononuclear cells (PBMCs), collected at new diagnosis, from a patient treated with antithyroid drugs. These receptors all come from a woman aged 35-60 years with Graves disease.

This clonotype has at least ten counts. This chain links TRBV2 with TRBJ2-5; maybe TRBD1 (6 bases). CDR3 size: 15 residues. Germline V lookup: CDR1 SNHLY, CDR2 FYNNEI. Trimming cost V 3 bases and J 1 base, with 12 bases left between them. The CDR3 loop is CASSDRGLTQETQYF. CDR3 bases: TGTGCCAGCAGTGACAGGGGCCTAACCCAAGAGACCCAGTACTTC.

This clonotype was seen many times. The chain uses TRBV24-1 and TRBJ2-3, with 9 bases aligning to TRBD2. The CDR3 spans 15 residues. The germline gives CDR1 KGHDR, CDR2 SFDVKD. The trim removed 1 base at V and 6 bases at J, leaving 4 bases unmatched. The CDR3 nucleotides read TGTGCCACCAGTGATTTCGGGCTAGCGGGGGATACGCAGTATTTT. It translates to CATSDFGLAGDTQYF.

There are a few counts of this clonotype. The chain carries TRBV20-1 and TRBJ2-1, with no clear D. Trimming cost V 4 bases and J 15 bases, with 22 bases left between them. CDR3 length equals 13 residues. CDR1 and CDR2 (germline): DFQATT, SNEGSKA (reference sequence). CDR3 in DNA: TGCAGTGCTACACAAGACTCGGCTAAGAGCCGGTTCTTC. It translates to CSATQDSAKSRFF.

The sample holds many counts of this clonotype. The gene calls are TRBV27 and TRBJ1-2, with D tentatively TRBD1 (6 bases). CDR3 length: 14 amino acids. The germline V and J ends were trimmed by 6 bases and 5 bases, with 16 bases remaining between them. CDR1 is MNHEY and CDR2 is SMNVEV in the germline V gene (reference sequence). CDR3 sequence (DNA): TGTGCCAGCAGACACACAGGGACGGGATATGGCTACACCTTC. This translates into CASRHTGTGYGYTF.

This clonotype was counted many times. This rearrangement joins TRBV18 to TRBJ1-1, with 7 bases matching TRBD1. CDR1 is KGHSH and CDR2 is LQKENI in the germline V gene. Trimming removed 6 bases from V and 5 bases from J; junction bases left unmatched: 6. This CDR3 spans 13 amino acids. CDR3 in amino acids: CASSPTGWTEAFF. The CDR3 coding sequence is TGTGCCAGCTCCCCGACAGGGTGGACTGAAGCTTTCTTT. The whole variable domain, remainder taken from reference TRBV18 and TRBJ1-1, is NAGVMQNPRHLVRRRGQEARLRCSPMKGHSHVYWYRQLPEEGLKFMVYLQKENIIDESGMPKERFSAEFPKEGPSILRIQQVVRGDSAAYFCASSPTGWTEAFFGQGTRLTVV.

This clonotype was counted between two and nine times. V and J are TRBV27 and TRBJ1-1, with 7 bases matching TRBD1. The CDR3 sequence is 16 residues long. Germline CDR1 reads MNHEY; CDR2 reads SMNVEV (reference sequence). V dropped 5 bases and J dropped 0; count of bases not matched to a gene: 9. The CDR3 coding sequence is TGTGCCAGCAGTCCCCAAGGGACAGCCATGAACACTGAAGCTTTCTTT. This encodes CASSPQGTAMNTEAFF.

There are many counts of this clonotype. The chain has TRBV2 and TRBJ1-4; D gene uncertain. Germline assignment: CDR1 SNHLY and CDR2 FYNNEI. Between the trimmed V and J ends, which lost 7 bases and 0 bases, there was a span of 15 bases. CDR3 length: 16 residues. The CDR3: CASKRQSGATNEKLFF. CDR3 nucleotide sequence: TGTGCCAGCAAGAGACAAAGTGGAGCAACTAATGAAAAACTGTTTTTT.

This clonotype showed up many times. The chain recombines TRBV11-2 with TRBJ2-7; D is possibly TRBD2 (6 bases). V lost 3 bases to trimming and J lost 2 bases, with 14 bases between them. CDR3 length: 15 residues. Per the germline V gene, CDR1 is SGHAT and CDR2 is FQNNGV. This CDR3 reads CASSFGPRGTYEQYF. The CDR3 bases are TGTGCCAGCAGCTTTGGTCCTCGGGGGACCTACGAGCAGTACTTC. The entire variable domain, with the rest obtained from reference TRBV11-2 and TRBJ2-7, is as follows: EAGVAQSPRYKIIEKRQSVAFWCNPISGHATLYWYQQILGQGPKLLIQFQNNGVVDDSQLPKDRFSAERLKGVDSTLKIQPAKLEDSAVYLCASSFGPRGTYEQYFGPGTRLTVT.

This clonotype was counted many times. The gene calls are TRBV6-2 or TRBV6-3 and TRBJ2-4; the D gene is possibly TRBD1 (6 bases). Germline V lookup: CDR1 MNHEY, CDR2 SVGEGT. The CDR3 is 14 amino acids. The V gene lost 4 bases and the J gene lost 1 base, with 8 bases spanning the gap. CDR3 amino acids: CASSLTGAKNIQYF. In DNA form, the CDR3 reads TGTGCCAGCAGTTTGACAGGCGCCAAAAACATTCAGTACTTC.

This clonotype was found many times. This chain links TRBV6-2 or TRBV6-3 with TRBJ2-1, with TRBD2 identical over 9 bases. Germline V gene lookup returns CDR1 MNHEY and CDR2 SVGEGT. The CDR3 covers 16 residues. After removal of 8 bases from V and 6 bases from J, the junction contained 14 bases not matched to a gene. Here the CDR3 reads CASQLSGGPGSNEQFF. For the CDR3, the DNA is TGTGCCAGCCAGTTGAGCGGGGGGCCGGGGAGCAATGAGCAGTTCTTC.

This chain uses TRBV9 with TRBJ2-2; TRBD1 matches 7 bases. CDR1 is SGDLS and CDR2 is YYNGEE in the germline V gene. V dropped 4 bases and J dropped 0; count of bases not matched to a gene: 3. This CDR3 contains 15 residues. The CDR3 DNA follows: TGTGCCAGCAGCATCGGGACAGCGAACACCGGGGAGCTGTTTTTT. Amino acid sequence: CASSIGTANTGELFF.

The genes are TRBV6-1 and TRBJ1-6, with 7 positions matching TRBD1. This CDR3 is built from 15 residues. With V trimmed by 6 bases and J by 7 bases, 9 bases remained unmatched. From germline, CDR1 is MNHNS and CDR2 SASEGT. CDR3 sequence reads: CASRPTGVGNSPLHF. For the CDR3, the DNA is TGTGCCAGCAGACCTACAGGGGTAGGGAATTCACCCCTCCACTTT.

This clonotype showed up just a few times. This sequence joins TRBV10-3 and TRBJ1-1; the D gene is possibly TRBD1 (5 bases). V lost 9 bases and J 0 bases, leaving 11 bases between the germline ends. Germline CDR1 is ENHRY and CDR2 is SYGVKD. CDR3 length equals 13 residues. CDR3 sequence reads: CAIGGVLNTEAFF. The CDR3 nucleotides are TGTGCCATTGGGGGGGTATTGAACACTGAAGCTTTCTTT.

This rearrangement joins TRBV5-6 to TRBJ2-2; 8 bases map to TRBD1. The length of the CDR3 is 17 residues. With V trimmed by 5 bases and J by 6 bases, 15 bases remained unmatched. Germline-derived CDR1 and CDR2 are SGHDT and YYEEEE. For the CDR3, the DNA is TGTGCCAGCAGATTACGCTCTACAGGGGGAGGATCCGGGGAGCTGTTTTTT. Translation gives CASRLRSTGGGSGELFF.